This is a list of T cell receptor beta chains from one sample in a study of blood T cell repertoires in COVID-19. This table comes from immunoSEQ multiplex PCR, and its TCRdb copy is limited to in-frame clones, with some not included. The table has 100,000 or so clones, approximately 78% seen once; the top ten hold approximately 15%. Sequencing was done on a sample of peripheral blood. These receptors were obtained from a woman over 75 with acute or convalescent COVID-19. The CDR3 runs from the conserved cysteine through the conserved F or W. Fields, in order: D gene, V gene, clone size, J gene, CDR3 protein, CDR3 DNA. The D gene is left open where the match is weak. Expanded clones get a size class; other rows say once, few or many, or leave the size out.

>NA|TRBV3-1/TRBV3-2|NA|TRBJ1-3
CASSGGTGFHSGNTIYF
TGTGCCAGCAGCGGAGGAACGGGTTTCCACTCTGGAAACACCATATATTTT
>NA|TRBV20-1|NA|TRBJ2-4
CSASRSDTKNIQYF
TGCAGTGCTAGTAGATCGGACACTAAAAACATTCAGTACTTC
>NA|TRBV7-9|NA|TRBJ2-3
CASSRDSVLTDTQYF
TGTGCCAGCAGCCGGGACTCGGTACTCACAGATACGCAGTATTTT
>NA|TRBV30|once|TRBJ1-1
CAWAPQFEAFF
TGTGCCTGGGCACCGCAGTTTGAAGCTTTCTTT
>TRBD2|TRBV10-3|NA|TRBJ2-1
CAIRTGGKTSGSVNEQFF
TGTGCCATCAGGACAGGGGGCAAGACTAGCGGGAGTGTGAATGAGCAGTTCTTC
>TRBD1|TRBV19|NA|TRBJ1-1
CASRGSWDRKNTEAFF
TGTGCCAGTAGAGGGTCGTGGGACAGGAAGAACACTGAAGCTTTCTTT
>TRBD1|TRBV5-1|NA|TRBJ2-7
CASSLAPRQGGEQYF
TGCGCCAGCAGCTTGGCCCCCCGACAGGGTGGCGAGCAGTACTTC
>TRBD1|TRBV28|NA|TRBJ2-3
CASNTGGTDTQYF
TGTGCCAGCAATACAGGGGGCACAGATACGCAGTATTTT
>NA|TRBV6-4|few|TRBJ1-1
CASSALRGTEAFF
TGTGCCAGCAGTGCCCTCAGGGGCACTGAAGCTTTCTTT
>NA|TRBV5-6|NA|TRBJ2-1
CASSLLAHGLYNEQFF
TGTGCCAGCAGCTTACTAGCCCATGGGTTATACAATGAGCAGTTCTTC
>NA|TRBV5-1|NA|TRBJ2-3
CASFLDRPTDTQYF
TGCGCCAGCTTCCTGGACAGACCCACAGATACGCAGTATTTT
>TRBD2|TRBV7-2|NA|TRBJ2-3
CASSRTSGTFDTQYF
TGTGCCAGCAGCAGGACTAGCGGGACTTTCGATACGCAGTATTTT
>NA|TRBV6-5|NA|TRBJ1-5
CASKAARGQPQHF
TGTGCCAGCAAGGCCGCTAGGGGACAGCCCCAGCATTTT
>TRBD1|TRBV2|NA|TRBJ1-1
CASSSQGAGEAFF
TGTGCCAGCAGTTCTCAGGGGGCGGGTGAAGCTTTCTTT
>NA|TRBV6-5|NA|TRBJ2-7
CASSFSHSYEQYF
TGTGCCAGCAGTTTTTCCCACAGCTACGAGCAGTACTTC
>NA|TRBV2|NA|TRBJ2-1
CATARDSFNEQFF
TGTGCCACCGCCCGGGACTCTTTCAATGAGCAGTTCTTC
>NA|TRBV24-1|NA|TRBJ2-5
CATSDGSQETQYF
TGTGCCACCAGTGACGGGAGCCAAGAGACCCAGTACTTC
>TRBD2|TRBV5-1|NA|TRBJ2-1
CASSPPGGSSYNEQFF
TGCGCCAGCAGCCCCCCTGGCGGGAGTTCCTACAATGAGCAGTTCTTC
>NA|TRBV5-1|few|TRBJ2-7
CASNLTRGESYEQYF
TGCGCCAGCAATCTAACACGAGGAGAGTCCTACGAGCAGTACTTC
>NA|TRBV29-1|NA|TRBJ1-5
CSVTGGAPGQPQHF
TGCAGCGTCACTGGGGGGGCGCCGGGTCAGCCCCAGCATTTT
>NA|TRBV30|few|TRBJ2-1
CAWSVRGGYNEQFF
TGTGCCTGGAGTGTCAGGGGCGGATACAATGAGCAGTTCTTC
>TRBD1|TRBV2|NA|TRBJ2-1
CASSGGQGKNEQFF
TGTGCCAGCAGCGGGGGACAGGGGAAGAATGAGCAGTTCTTC
>TRBD1|TRBV7-9|NA|TRBJ2-7
CASSTGGTAYEQYF
TGTGCCAGCAGCACAGGGGGGACAGCTTACGAGCAGTACTTC
>NA|TRBV5-6|NA|TRBJ2-5
CASSLSSTQYF
TGTGCCAGCAGCTTATCGTCGACCCAGTACTTC
>NA|TRBV10-3|NA|TRBJ1-1
CAISGVGGVNTEAFF
TGTGCCATCAGTGGGGTGGGGGGAGTGAACACTGAAGCTTTCTTT
>NA|TRBV21-1|NA|TRBJ1-5
CASLPHDRGYQPQHF
TGTGCCAGCCTCCCACATGACAGGGGCTATCAGCCCCAGCATTTT
>NA|TRBV6-1|NA|TRBJ2-3
CASSEQGQNTDTQYF
TGTGCCAGCAGTGAACAGGGGCAGAATACAGATACGCAGTATTTT